One and the same sample provided the 7 T cell receptor beta chains below, sequenced in a study of lymphopenia after photon versus proton radiotherapy. Method: immunoSEQ multiplex PCR; TCRdb's copy keeps in-frame clones and lacks some. The table lists roughly 30,000 clones, roughly 88% of them singletons. Sequenced here: peripheral blood, sampled from a patient treated with photon-based radiotherapy. These receptors all stem from a woman aged 50 to 65 with pancreatic cancer.

The chain carries TRBV5-3 and TRBJ2-3; tentative D call: TRBD2 (7 bases). TRBV5-3 counts as an open reading frame of uncertain function. This CDR3 contains 15 residues. Trimming cost V 3 bases and J 1 base, with 12 bases left between them. The CDR3 bases are TGTGCCAGAAGCTCTACAGGGAGGGGCACAGATACGCAGTATTTT. Residues: CARSSTGRGTDTQYF.

This chain links TRBV9 with TRBJ1-4; D perhaps matches TRBD1 (5 bases). The germline V gene has CDR1 SGDLS and CDR2 YYNGEE. This CDR3 spans 17 amino acids. Trimming shortened V by 0 bases and J by 8 bases, and 20 bases separated the two germline ends. The CDR3 protein is CASSVGSSPSGDEKLFF. The DNA for the CDR3 is TGTGCCAGCAGCGTAGGCTCCTCCCCTTCGGGGGACGAAAAACTGTTTTTT.

The V and J genes are TRBV7-2 and TRBJ2-1; the D is unclear. The CDR3 totals 15 residues. The V end was cut by 2 bases, the J end by 5 bases, with 13 bases between. Germline CDR1 is SGHTA and CDR2 is FQGNSA. The CDR3: CASSLSLERDNEQFF. The CDR3 bases are TGTGCCAGCAGCTTAAGTCTGGAGCGAGACAATGAGCAGTTCTTC. Full variable domain (outside the CDR3, taken from reference TRBV7-2 and TRBJ2-1): GAGVSQSPSNKVTEKGKDVELRCDPISGHTALYWYRQSLGQGLEFLIYFQGNSAPDKSGLPSDRFSAERTGGSVSTLTIQRTQQEDSAVYLCASSLSLERDNEQFFGPGTRLTVL.

The chain uses TRBV29-1 and TRBJ2-7; perhaps D is TRBD1 or TRBD2 (5 bases each). Trimming shortened V by 3 bases and J by 2 bases, and 14 bases separated the two germline ends. CDR1 SQVTM and CDR2 ANQGSEA come from the germline V gene. The CDR3 is 14 amino acids. The CDR3 nucleotides are TGCAGCGTTGAGGCTCCCGGGGACCCCTACGAGCAGTACTTC. Its translation: CSVEAPGDPYEQYF.

The V and J genes are TRBV19 and TRBJ1-5; D unclear. V dropped 2 bases and J dropped 0 bases, with 8 bases sitting between them. The CDR3 sequence is 15 residues long. Germline V gene data show CDR1 as LNHDA and CDR2 as SQIVND (reference sequence). CDR3 in amino acids: CASSIFRDSNQPQHF. The DNA for the CDR3 is TGTGCCAGTAGTATATTCCGGGATAGCAATCAGCCCCAGCATTTT.

The V and J genes are TRBV11-2 and TRBJ2-3, with D possibly being TRBD2 (5 bases). CDR3 length: 17 residues. V lost 5 bases and J lost 3, with 21 bases in between. Germline CDR1 is SGHAT and CDR2 is FQNNGV. This CDR3 is CASSHEADSPQTDTQYF. CDR3 nucleotide sequence: TGTGCCAGCAGCCACGAGGCGGACTCTCCTCAAACAGATACGCAGTATTTT. The whole variable domain, filled in from reference TRBV11-2 and TRBJ2-3, reads EAGVAQSPRYKIIEKRQSVAFWCNPISGHATLYWYQQILGQGPKLLIQFQNNGVVDDSQLPKDRFSAERLKGVDSTLKIQPAKLEDSAVYLCASSHEADSPQTDTQYFGPGTRLTVL.

The chain carries TRBV19 and TRBJ1-2; 7 nucleotides line up with TRBD1. The CDR3 totals 15 residues. CDR1 is LNHDA and CDR2 is SQIVND in the germline V gene (reference sequence). V lost 7 bases, J lost 2 bases, and 10 bases stayed unmatched. DNA for the CDR3: TGTGCCAGTAAAGAAGAGGGGGCGGTAAACTATGGCTACACCTTC. Residues: CASKEEGAVNYGYTF.